The entry below gives a single T cell receptor beta chain sequence along with its context. What it binds is not known. The second PCR ran roughly 6 to 11 cycles with a sample-barcoded 5' primer and J-beta primers. TCRdb re-called the 5' RACE reads through MiXCR, storing one row per CDR3 protein. Of 730,000 or so distinct CDR3 sequences listed, around 43% were seen once; the top ten hold 25% to 35%. This entry comes from a study of blood T cells in healthy people across ages. General study results and limits: As naive T cell percentage varied, TCR beta diversity correlated strongly with it.

The sequencing input was blood. The clonotype was recovered from a man older than 75 in good health.

CDR3 DNA sequence: TGTGCCAGCCACTCCGCGGGCCAGGTCTCCTACGAGCAGTACTTC. Its protein product is CASHSAGQVSYEQYF. The chain carries TRBV28 and TRBJ2-7; tentative D call: TRBD2 (5 bases). V was cut by 8 bases and J by 0 bases, with 17 bases left in between. Germline CDR1 reads MDHEN; CDR2 reads SYDVKM. The CDR3 totals 15 residues.